The present T cell receptor (beta chain) was sequenced within a study of cytomegalovirus exposure and HLA in healthy donors. In the PCR, 60 Vbeta and 13 Jbeta primers were used. Authors' analysis steps: A follow-up analysis tallied tens of millions of unique TCR beta chains, some 11 million shared. Data came from immunoSEQ multiplex PCR; TCRdb stores just in-frame clones and leaves some out. V, J and clone size reflect that table, while D and trimming were determined from the DNA. The table shows about 55,000 clones, with roughly 77% occurring only once. This receptor was taken from a female donor in good health and CMV-seronegative. The sample comprised PBMCs.

The CDR3 region has the DNA TGTGCCAGCAGACGCACAGGGACCTACGAGCAGTACTTC. As protein: CASRRTGTYEQYF. The V and J genes are TRBV27 and TRBJ2-7; tentative D call: TRBD1 (6 bases). CDR1 and CDR2 from the germline V gene are MNHEY and SMNVEV (reference sequence). This CDR3 region has 13 residues. With 6 bases removed from V and 2 bases from J, the gap between germline ends came to 11 bases.